This is a list of T cell receptor beta chains from one sample in a study of cytomegalovirus exposure and HLA in healthy donors. Clones were read by immunoSEQ multiplex PCR, and TCRdb kept only the in-frame ones, dropping some. Of 55,000 to 75,000 clones in the sample, 95% were seen once. Sequencing was done on a sample of PBMCs. These receptors came from a woman aged 18-35 years in good health and CMV-seropositive. CDR3s include the opening cysteine and the closing phenylalanine or tryptophan. Each record gives: CDR3 protein, V gene, clone size. Not every row has a clone size; where given, it reads once, few, many or a size class.

CDR3 protein: CASSSLAGVGAGELFF
V gene: TRBV5-1
clone size: -

CDR3 protein: CASSPVAGGGTDTQYF
V gene: TRBV7-3
clone size: -

CDR3 protein: CASSNRESPLHF
V gene: TRBV6-1
clone size: -

CDR3 protein: CASSPPGGEYTEAFF
V gene: TRBV18
clone size: -

CDR3 protein: CASSPLPGQGAFETQYF
V gene: TRBV18
clone size: -

CDR3 protein: CASSAGRQGANQPQHF
V gene: TRBV19
clone size: -

CDR3 protein: CSAWARGPNHHEQFF
V gene: TRBV29-1
clone size: -

CDR3 protein: CASSTQGYSNQPQHF
V gene: TRBV19
clone size: -

CDR3 protein: CASSPQLSPSYEQYF
V gene: TRBV7-9
clone size: -

CDR3 protein: CASSFSVNSPLHF
V gene: TRBV5-4
clone size: -

CDR3 protein: CALGRGPTDTQYF
V gene: TRBV30
clone size: once

CDR3 protein: CAWSGGSRAFF
V gene: TRBV30
clone size: -

CDR3 protein: CASSSDSGSTDTQYF
V gene: TRBV7-3
clone size: -